This is a list of T cell receptor beta chains from one sample in a study of control samples from healthy donors and cancer patients. TCRdb keeps only in-frame clones here, not all; method: immunoSEQ multiplex PCR. Found here are some 28,000 clones, less than 80% of them singletons; the top ten hold 20% to 25%. The sequenced material came from PBMCs. The receptor set was obtained from a man in his 60s with head and neck cancer. Both conserved end residues are trimmed from each CDR3.

J gene: TRBJ2-1; V gene: TRBV6-5; CDR3 protein: AILPWGQF
J gene: TRBJ2-3; V gene: TRBV7-2; CDR3 protein: ASSLDKITDTQY
J gene: TRBJ2-7; V gene: TRBV3-1/TRBV3-2; CDR3 protein: ASSRQQGVIQGRQY
J gene: TRBJ2-3; V gene: TRBV5-4; CDR3 protein: ASSLSTDTQY
J gene: TRBJ2-1; V gene: TRBV30; CDR3 protein: AWDRGGDSYNEQF
J gene: TRBJ1-2; V gene: TRBV7-9; CDR3 protein: ASSAQQGQDGYT
J gene: TRBJ2-2; V gene: TRBV7-9; CDR3 protein: ASSYYSGTSIPGELF
J gene: TRBJ2-1; V gene: TRBV7-6; CDR3 protein: ASSFPSGRGYNEQF
J gene: TRBJ2-3; V gene: TRBV5-1; CDR3 protein: ASSTAETTDTQY
J gene: TRBJ2-2; V gene: TRBV5-1; CDR3 protein: ASEGMNTGELF
J gene: TRBJ2-1; V gene: TRBV9; CDR3 protein: ASSPGGPEQF
J gene: TRBJ2-1; V gene: TRBV30; CDR3 protein: AWRRTSGINEQF
J gene: TRBJ1-1; V gene: TRBV18; CDR3 protein: ASSPLTRNTEAF
J gene: TRBJ2-7; V gene: TRBV5-1; CDR3 protein: ASSPPLAVFSYEQY
J gene: TRBJ2-2; V gene: TRBV4-3; CDR3 protein: ASSMGPNTGELF
J gene: TRBJ1-3; V gene: TRBV3-1/TRBV3-2; CDR3 protein: ASSQGIRGGNTIY
J gene: TRBJ2-5; V gene: TRBV7-9; CDR3 protein: ASSRGGTPSGAQY
J gene: TRBJ1-2; V gene: TRBV4-1; CDR3 protein: ASSQDQGANGYT
J gene: TRBJ2-7; V gene: TRBV7-6; CDR3 protein: ASSSVGGDRYEQY
J gene: TRBJ1-2; V gene: TRBV6-2/TRBV6-3; CDR3 protein: ASSYTGDYGYT
J gene: TRBJ2-1; V gene: TRBV19; CDR3 protein: ASSIGGQGYNEQF
J gene: TRBJ2-1; V gene: TRBV5-6; CDR3 protein: ASSSTSGSRLDEQF
J gene: TRBJ1-2; V gene: TRBV19; CDR3 protein: ASSTTHRGRNYGYT
J gene: TRBJ2-3; V gene: TRBV11-3; CDR3 protein: ASSTRDRPDTQY
J gene: TRBJ2-7; V gene: TRBV28; CDR3 protein: ASSLIGQTYEQY
J gene: TRBJ1-6; V gene: TRBV27; CDR3 protein: ASRGGGSYNSPLH
J gene: TRBJ1-5; V gene: TRBV28; CDR3 protein: ASSLLGQGLWQPQH
J gene: TRBJ1-1; V gene: TRBV30; CDR3 protein: AWSRGIGTEAF
J gene: TRBJ1-4; V gene: TRBV6-5; CDR3 protein: ASSYSGTGGEKLF
J gene: TRBJ2-7; V gene: TRBV4-3; CDR3 protein: ASSQVVSHQESYEQY
J gene: TRBJ2-1; V gene: TRBV6-6; CDR3 protein: ASSLRAGNYEQF
J gene: TRBJ2-1; V gene: TRBV28; CDR3 protein: ASRSGQDYNEQF
J gene: TRBJ2-4; V gene: TRBV18; CDR3 protein: ASSPLQGDESIQY
J gene: TRBJ2-7; V gene: TRBV30; CDR3 protein: ALGQPVSYEQY